The T cell receptor (beta chain) under discussion was sequenced for a study of blood T cells in healthy people across ages. Whole-study results and caveats: Donor CMV status, an unknown factor, possibly confounded changes in expanded clonotypes. Roughly linearly, TCR beta diversity per million T cells fell as age increased.

Turning to this clonotype: Its antigen is currently unknown.

With a J-beta primer mix and a sample-barcoded 5' primer, a second PCR ran roughly 6 to 12 cycles. Via MiXCR, TCRdb re-called the 5' RACE reads, giving one row per CDR3 protein. This sample has fewer than 950,000 distinct CDR3 sequences, with approximately 35% found just once. This CDR3 is built from 15 residues. After removal of 6 bases from V and 0 bases from J, the junction contained 8 bases not matched to a gene. Germline assignment: CDR1 DFQATT and CDR2 SNEGSKA (reference sequence). V gene TRBV20-1 combines with J gene TRBJ2-1; 7 bases align to TRBD1. Sequencing was done on a sample of blood. This clonotype was obtained from a man younger than 30 in good health. The CDR3 sequence: CSAAGTDFSYNEQFF. In nucleotides, the CDR3 is TGCAGTGCGGCCGGGACAGATTTCTCCTACAATGAGCAGTTCTTC.